This TCR beta chain is drawn from a study of blood T cells in healthy people across ages. The CDR3 has 14 amino acids. The germline V gene encodes CDR1 SNHLY and CDR2 FYNNEI. V lost 5 bases, J lost 3 bases, and 14 bases lay in between. Study findings and constraints: The unknown donor CMV status may have confounded expanded clonotype changes. Getting older went along with TCR beta diversity per million T cells dropping roughly linearly.

Healthy Russian Caucasian donors spanned ages roughly 6 to 100 years. Of note for this clonotype: Its target is not known.

The use of a sample-barcoded 5' primer and a J-beta primer mix characterized a second PCR of about 7 to 12 cycles. TCRdb reanalysed the 5' RACE reads using MiXCR and keeps one entry per CDR3 protein. Among over 1.5 million distinct CDR3 sequences listed, about 50% were seen once. The chain recombines TRBV2 with TRBJ2-7; D call uncertain. The receptor was derived from a woman aged 40 to 49 in good health. Sequencing was done on a sample of blood. CDR3: CASSPLQQNYEQYF. CDR3 bases: TGTGCCAGCAGTCCCCTACAACAGAACTACGAGCAGTACTTC.